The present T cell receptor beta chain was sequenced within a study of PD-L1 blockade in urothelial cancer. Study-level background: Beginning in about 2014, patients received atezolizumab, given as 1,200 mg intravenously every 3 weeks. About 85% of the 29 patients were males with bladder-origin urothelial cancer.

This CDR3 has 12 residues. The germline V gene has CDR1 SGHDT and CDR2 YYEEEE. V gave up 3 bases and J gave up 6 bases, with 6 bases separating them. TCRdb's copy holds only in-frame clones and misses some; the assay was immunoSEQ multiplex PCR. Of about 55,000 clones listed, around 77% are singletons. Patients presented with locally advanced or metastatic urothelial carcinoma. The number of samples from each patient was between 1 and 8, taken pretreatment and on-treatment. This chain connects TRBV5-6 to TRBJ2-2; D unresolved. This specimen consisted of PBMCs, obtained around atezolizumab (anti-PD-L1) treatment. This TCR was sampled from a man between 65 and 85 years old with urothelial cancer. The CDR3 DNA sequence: TGTGCCAGCAGCTCCTTTGCCGGGGAGCTGTTTTTT. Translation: CASSSFAGELFF.